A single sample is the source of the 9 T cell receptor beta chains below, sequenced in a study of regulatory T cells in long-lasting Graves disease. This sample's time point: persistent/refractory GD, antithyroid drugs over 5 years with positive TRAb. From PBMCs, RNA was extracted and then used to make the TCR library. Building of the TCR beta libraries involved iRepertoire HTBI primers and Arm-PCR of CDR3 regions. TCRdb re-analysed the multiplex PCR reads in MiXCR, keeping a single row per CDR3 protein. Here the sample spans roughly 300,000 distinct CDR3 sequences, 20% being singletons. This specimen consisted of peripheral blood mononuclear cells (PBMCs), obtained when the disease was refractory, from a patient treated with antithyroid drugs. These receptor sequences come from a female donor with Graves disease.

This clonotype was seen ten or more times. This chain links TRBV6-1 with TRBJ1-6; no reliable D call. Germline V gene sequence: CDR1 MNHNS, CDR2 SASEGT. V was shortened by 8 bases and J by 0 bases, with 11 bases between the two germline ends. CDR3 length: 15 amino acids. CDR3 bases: TGTGCCAGCGGAGGACGGAGCTCCTATAATTCACCCCTCCACTTT. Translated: CASGGRSSYNSPLHF.

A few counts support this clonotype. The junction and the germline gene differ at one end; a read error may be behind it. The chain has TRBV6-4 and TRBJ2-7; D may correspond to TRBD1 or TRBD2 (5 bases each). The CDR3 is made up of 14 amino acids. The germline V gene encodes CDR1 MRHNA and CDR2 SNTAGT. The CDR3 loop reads CASSYSSGTHEQYF. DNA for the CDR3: TGTGCCAGCAGTTACTCGTCAGGGACCCACGAGCAGTACTTC.

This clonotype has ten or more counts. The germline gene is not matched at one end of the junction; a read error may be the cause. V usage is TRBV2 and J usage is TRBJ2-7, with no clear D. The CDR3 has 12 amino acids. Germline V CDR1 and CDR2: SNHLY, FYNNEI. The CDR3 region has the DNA TGTGCCAGCAGTGTACAGACGAGACCCGCTGACTTC. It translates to CASSVQTRPADF.

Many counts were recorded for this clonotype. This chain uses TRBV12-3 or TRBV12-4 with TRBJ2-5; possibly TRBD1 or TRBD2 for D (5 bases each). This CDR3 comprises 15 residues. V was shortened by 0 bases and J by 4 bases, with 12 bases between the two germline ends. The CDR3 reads CASSLALGAGETQYF. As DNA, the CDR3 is TGTGCCAGCAGTTTAGCGCTTGGGGCGGGAGAGACCCAGTACTTC.

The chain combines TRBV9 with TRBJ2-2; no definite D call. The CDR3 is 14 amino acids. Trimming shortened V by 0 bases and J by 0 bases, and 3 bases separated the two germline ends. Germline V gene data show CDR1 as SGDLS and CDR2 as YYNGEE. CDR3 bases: TGTGCCAGCAGCGTAGGGCCGAACACCGGGGAGCTGTTTTTT. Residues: CASSVGPNTGELFF.

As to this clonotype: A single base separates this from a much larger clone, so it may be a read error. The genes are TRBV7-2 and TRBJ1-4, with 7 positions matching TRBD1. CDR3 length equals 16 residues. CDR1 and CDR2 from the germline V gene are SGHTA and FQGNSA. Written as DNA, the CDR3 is TGTGCCGGCAGCTTTCATCAGGGGGTTCCTAATGAAAAACTGTTTTTT. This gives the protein CAGSFHQGVPNEKLFF.

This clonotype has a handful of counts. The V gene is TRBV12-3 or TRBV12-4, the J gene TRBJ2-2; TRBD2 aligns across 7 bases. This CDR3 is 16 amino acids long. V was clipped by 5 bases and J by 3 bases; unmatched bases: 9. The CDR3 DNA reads TGTGCCAGCAGTCTTCGCGGGGGAGGGGACACCGGGGAGCTGTTTTTT. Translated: CASSLRGGGDTGELFF.

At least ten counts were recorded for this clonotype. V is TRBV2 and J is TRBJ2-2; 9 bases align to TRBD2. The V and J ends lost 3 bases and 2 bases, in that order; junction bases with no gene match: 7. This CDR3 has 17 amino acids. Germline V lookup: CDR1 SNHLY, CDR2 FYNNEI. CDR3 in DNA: TGTGCCAGCAGTGATCCCCATAGCGGGGGAAACACCGGGGAGCTGTTTTTT. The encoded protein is CASSDPHSGGNTGELFF. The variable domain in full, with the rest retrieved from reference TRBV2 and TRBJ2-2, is EPEVTQTPSHQVTQMGQEVILRCVPISNHLYFYWYRQILGQKVEFLVSFYNNEISEKSEIFDDQFSVERPDGSNFTLKIRSTKLEDSAMYFCASSDPHSGGNTGELFFGEGSRLTVL.

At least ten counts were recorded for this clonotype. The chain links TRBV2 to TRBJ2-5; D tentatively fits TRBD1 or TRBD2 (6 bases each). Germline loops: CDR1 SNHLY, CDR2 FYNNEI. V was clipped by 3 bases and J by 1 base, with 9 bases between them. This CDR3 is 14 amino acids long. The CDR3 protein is CASSDRGVQETQYF. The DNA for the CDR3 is TGTGCCAGCAGTGATAGGGGGGTCCAAGAGACCCAGTACTTC.